Listed below are T cell receptor beta chains from one sample, sequenced in a study of PD-L1 blockade in urothelial cancer. Data came from immunoSEQ multiplex PCR; TCRdb stores just in-frame clones and leaves some out. The repertoire holds 60,000 to 70,000 clones, with over 75% as singletons. The specimen was PBMCs, collected around atezolizumab (anti-PD-L1) treatment. All receptors come from a man in his 70s with urothelial cancer. CDR3s include the opening cysteine and the closing phenylalanine or tryptophan. The D gene is left open where the match is weak. Rows give clone size only sometimes, using once, few, many, or a class for an expanded clone.

v_call	j_call	clone_size	cdr3_length	d_call	cdr3_nt	cdr3_aa
TRBV27	TRBJ2-5	.	14	.	TGTGCCAGCAGTAGGAGCGGATCGCGGGAGACCCAGTACTTC	CASSRSGSRETQYF
TRBV5-4	TRBJ2-3	many	12	.	TGTGCCAGCAGCTCAGGGACAGATACGCAGTATTTT	CASSSGTDTQYF
TRBV11-2	TRBJ1-2	.	12	.	TGTGCCAGCAGCTCCCAGGGGAATGGCTACACCTTC	CASSSQGNGYTF
TRBV6-5	TRBJ2-1	.	13	.	TGTGCCAGCATGCCAGCCCTTAGCTATGAGCAGTTCTTC	CASMPALSYEQFF
TRBV20-1	TRBJ1-2	.	11	.	TGCAGTGTCGTGAGTCCAGGAGGCTACACCTTC	CSVVSPGGYTF
TRBV30	TRBJ2-7	few	14	.	TGTGCCTGGAGTCGGGATATCAACTCCTACGAGCAGTACTTC	CAWSRDINSYEQYF
TRBV11-2	TRBJ2-7	.	15	.	TGTGCCAGCAGCTTAAGAGGGCTAGGAGGCTACGAGCAGTACTTC	CASSLRGLGGYEQYF
TRBV14	TRBJ1-1	.	14	.	TGTGCCAGCAGCCTAGCAATATTATACACTGAAGCTTTCTTT	CASSLAILYTEAFF
TRBV11-3	TRBJ1-1	.	14	TRBD1	TGTGCCAGCAGCCCCCGGACAGGGGACCCTGAAGCTTTCTTT	CASSPRTGDPEAFF
TRBV7-9	TRBJ2-2	.	11	.	TGTGCCAGCAGTCATACAGGGGAGCTGTTTTTT	CASSHTGELFF
TRBV5-6	TRBJ1-2	medium-sized	13	.	TGTGCCAGCAGCTTGGTAGAGGGTTATGGCTACACCTTC	CASSLVEGYGYTF
TRBV7-2	TRBJ2-1	.	16	TRBD1	TGTGCCAGCAGCTTAGTGGGACAGGGTATTTACAATGAGCAGTTCTTC	CASSLVGQGIYNEQFF
TRBV7-3	TRBJ2-5	.	13	.	TGTGCCAGCAGCTTAGGTGGACTAGAGACCCAGTACTTC	CASSLGGLETQYF
TRBV9	TRBJ2-1	few	13	.	TGTGCCAGCAGCGTAGCGGTCTACAATGAGCAGTTCTTC	CASSVAVYNEQFF
TRBV7-8	TRBJ1-4	.	15	TRBD1	TGTGCCAGCAGCTTTTTAGGGGGCCCGAATGAAAAACTGTTTTTT	CASSFLGGPNEKLFF
TRBV19	TRBJ2-6	once	16	.	TGTGCCAGTACAGGAACAGGGCTAACTGGGGCCAACGTCCTGACTTTC	CASTGTGLTGANVLTF
TRBV7-3	TRBJ2-7	.	14	TRBD1	TGTGCCAGCAGCCCAGGGGGACAGGGGTACGAGCAGTACTTC	CASSPGGQGYEQYF
TRBV27	TRBJ2-2	.	15	.	TGTGCCAGCAGTTTACTCGCCAGCGACACCGGGGAGCTGTTTTTT	CASSLLASDTGELFF
TRBV9	TRBJ2-3	.	16	.	TGTGCCAGCAGCGTAGGTGGCGGCGGGGGCACAGATACGCAGTATTTT	CASSVGGGGGTDTQYF
TRBV28	TRBJ1-5	.	14	TRBD1	TGTGCCAGCAGTTTCCAGGGGGCGGTTCAGCCCCAGCATTTT	CASSFQGAVQPQHF
TRBV18	TRBJ1-1	.	15	.	TGTGCCAGCTCACCACCGGCAGGGACTAACACTGAAGCTTTCTTT	CASSPPAGTNTEAFF
TRBV7-2	TRBJ2-5	.	15	.	TGTGCCAGCAGCTTAGACAATGATTGGTCCGAGACCCAGTACTTC	CASSLDNDWSETQYF
TRBV11-2	TRBJ2-5	once	16	.	TGTGCCAGCAGCTTCCCCGTCTGGACGGGACAAGAGACCCAGTACTTC	CASSFPVWTGQETQYF
TRBV19	TRBJ1-5	.	15	TRBD1	TGTGCCAGTAGTAGCGCGGACAGGGGTGGGCAGCCCCAGCATTTT	CASSSADRGGQPQHF
TRBV10-2	TRBJ1-1	.	13	.	TGCGCCAGCAGTGGGGACATTGCCACTGAAGCTTTCTTT	CASSGDIATEAFF
TRBV5-4	TRBJ1-1	few	15	TRBD1	TGTGCCAGCAGCTTTGGGACAGGGGCTGTTCTTGAAGCTTTCTTT	CASSFGTGAVLEAFF
TRBV27	TRBJ2-5	few	14	.	TGTGCCAGCAGTTGGGAAGGGGATGTGGAGACCCAGTACTTC	CASSWEGDVETQYF
TRBV7-9	TRBJ2-1	.	16	TRBD2	TGTGCCAGCAGCTTAGTTGGTAAAATAGCGGGAGAGGAGCAGTTCTTC	CASSLVGKIAGEEQFF
TRBV7-8	TRBJ1-1	.	12	.	TGTGCCAGCCGGGGAGGAACCACTGAAGCTTTCTTT	CASRGGTTEAFF
TRBV5-1	TRBJ1-1	.	16	TRBD1	TGCGCCAGCAGGCCTCGAACAGGGGAGCGGAACACTGAAGCTTTCTTT	CASRPRTGERNTEAFF
TRBV20-1	TRBJ2-1	once	10	.	TGCAGTGCTAGATCGGGTGAGCAGTTCTTC	CSARSGEQFF
TRBV30	TRBJ2-5	.	14	TRBD2	TGTGCCTGGGGGGGAGGACTAGATGGGGAGACCCAGTACTTC	CAWGGGLDGETQYF
TRBV5-4	TRBJ2-3	.	15	.	TGTGCCAGCAGCCTGAGGACAGAATTCACAGATACGCAGTATTTT	CASSLRTEFTDTQYF
TRBV28	TRBJ2-1	.	14	.	TGTGCCAGCAGTCCCCGAATGACTAACAATGAGCAGTTCTTC	CASSPRMTNNEQFF
TRBV5-8	TRBJ1-2	.	15	.	TGTGCCAGCAGCTTGTCGTCCACAGCTAACTATGGCTACACCTTC	CASSLSSTANYGYTF
TRBV5-6	TRBJ2-1	.	15	.	TGTGCCAGCAGCATCGGACAGAGCTCCTACAATGAGCAGTTCTTC	CASSIGQSSYNEQFF
TRBV20-1	TRBJ2-7	.	11	.	TGCAGTGCTAACAGGGAGACCGAGCAGTACTTC	CSANRETEQYF
TRBV10-3	TRBJ2-1	.	16	TRBD2	TGTGCCATCAGTGAGTCAAGGACTAGCGTCTACAATGAGCAGTTCTTC	CAISESRTSVYNEQFF
TRBV4-3	TRBJ1-1	.	15	.	TGCGCCAGCAGCCAACTAGTCGGCGAAACGGGTGGGGCTTTCTTT	CASSQLVGETGGAFF
TRBV7-3	TRBJ2-3	.	14	.	TGTGCCAGCAGCCGGGACACCACGGGGGATACGCAGTATTTT	CASSRDTTGDTQYF
TRBV9	TRBJ2-7	.	14	.	TGTGCCAGCAGCGTAGATCGGTACTCCTACGAGCAGTACTTC	CASSVDRYSYEQYF
TRBV19	TRBJ2-4	.	17	.	TGTGCCAGTAGTGAGATACTAGCAGGGCTAGCCAAAAACATTCAGTACTTC	CASSEILAGLAKNIQYF
TRBV5-8	TRBJ1-2	.	12	.	TGTGCCAGCAGCCCTGACACGAAGGGCTACACCTTC	CASSPDTKGYTF
TRBV7-2	TRBJ2-2	.	14	.	TGTGCCAGCAGCTTAGTACAGGGCCCCGGGGAGCTGTTTTTT	CASSLVQGPGELFF
TRBV28	TRBJ1-2	.	15	TRBD1	TGTGCCAGCAGTCCCCCGGGACAGCTTTCCTGGGGCTACACCTTC	CASSPPGQLSWGYTF
TRBV4-1	TRBJ2-7	medium-sized	15	TRBD2	TGCGCCAGCAGCCCAGGACTAGCGGGAAATAGCGAGCAGTACTTC	CASSPGLAGNSEQYF
TRBV19	TRBJ1-3	.	14	.	TGTGCCAGTAAGATAACAGGGACCTCAAACACCATATATTTT	CASKITGTSNTIYF
TRBV6-4	TRBJ2-5	.	17	.	TGTGCCAGCAGTGACCCCACTCCCCAGGGGATTGAGGAGACCCAGTACTTC	CASSDPTPQGIEETQYF
TRBV10-3	TRBJ2-1	.	15	TRBD2	TGTGCCATCAGTGGGACTAGCGGGAGCTACAATGAGCAGTTCTTC	CAISGTSGSYNEQFF
TRBV15	TRBJ1-2	.	15	.	TGTGCCACCAGCGTCGAGGGGGTAGCTAACTATGGCTACACCTTC	CATSVEGVANYGYTF
TRBV5-1	TRBJ2-3	.	14	.	TGCGCCAGCAGCTTTCTTCTATCCACAGATACGCAGTATTTT	CASSFLLSTDTQYF
TRBV5-1	TRBJ2-1	.	16	TRBD2	TGCGCCAGCAGCTTGAAACGGCGGGAGGGCGTAAATGAGCAGTTCTTC	CASSLKRREGVNEQFF
TRBV7-2	TRBJ2-5	.	13	.	TGTGCCAGCTCAAGACGGACACAAGAGACCCAGTACTTC	CASSRRTQETQYF
TRBV25-1	TRBJ1-4	once	14	.	TGTGCCAGCAGTGACAGTACAACTAATGAAAAACTGTTTTTT	CASSDSTTNEKLFF
TRBV7-2	TRBJ2-3	.	15	.	TGTGCCAGCAGCTTATCCGGGACTAGCACAGATACGCAGTATTTT	CASSLSGTSTDTQYF